A selection of T cell receptor beta chains follows, all from one sample in a study of immune cell composition in non-small cell lung cancer. The table came from immunoSEQ multiplex PCR; TCRdb's copy has only in-frame clones and leaves some out. The repertoire holds about 4,000 clones, with 70% to 80% as singletons. The sample was lung tumor tissue. Every receptor here comes from a human donor with non-small cell lung cancer. Both conserved end residues are part of each CDR3. D genes are given only for firm matches. Part of the rows lack a size; the others show once, few, many or a class for expanded clones.

j_gene | v_gene | abundance | d_gene | len | CDR3aa | CDR3nt
TRBJ2-7 | TRBV6-6 | . | . | 15 | CASSYLGREDYEQYF | TGTGCCAGCAGTTACTTGGGCAGGGAGGATTACGAGCAGTACTTC
TRBJ2-7 | TRBV7-9 | . | . | 13 | CASSQGQLVEQYF | TGTGCCAGCAGTCAAGGACAGTTGGTCGAGCAGTACTTC
TRBJ2-3 | TRBV9 | . | . | 14 | CASSVGGLTDTQYF | TGTGCCAGCAGCGTAGGGGGGCTCACAGATACGCAGTATTTT
TRBJ1-4 | TRBV11-2 | . | . | 15 | CASSFRGRELEKLFF | TGTGCCAGCAGCTTTCGGGGCAGGGAATTGGAAAAACTGTTTTTT
TRBJ2-3 | TRBV11-1 | . | . | 14 | CASSTQQNTDTQYF | TGTGCCAGCAGCACCCAACAGAACACAGATACGCAGTATTTT
TRBJ2-1 | TRBV2 | . | . | 16 | CASTRETYLSYNEQFF | TGTGCCAGCACCAGGGAGACCTACCTCTCCTACAATGAGCAGTTCTTC
TRBJ2-2 | TRBV2 | . | TRBD2 | 14 | CASSTSGVAGELFF | TGTGCCAGCAGCACTAGCGGGGTAGCCGGGGAGCTGTTTTTT
TRBJ2-3 | TRBV16 | . | . | 14 | CASSQSADTDTQYF | TGTGCCAGCAGCCAATCCGCAGACACAGATACGCAGTATTTT
TRBJ2-7 | TRBV10-3 | few | TRBD1 | 13 | CAISEGQGGEQYF | TGTGCCATCAGTGAGGGACAGGGGGGCGAGCAGTACTTC
TRBJ1-1 | TRBV5-8 | . | . | 12 | CASSFRNTEAFF | TGTGCCAGCAGCTTCAGGAACACTGAAGCTTTCTTT